These 2 T cell receptor beta chains came from one sample sequenced in a study of blood T cell repertoires in COVID-19. Assay used: immunoSEQ multiplex PCR; TCRdb lists only in-frame clones, some missing. Among about 480,000 clones listed, 75% to 90% were seen once. The sequenced sample was peripheral blood. The receptors stem from a man between 18 and 35 years old with COVID-19, enrolled during active disease.

Comments on this clone: Other DNA sequences in this sample translate to the same CDR3. This chain links TRBV27 with TRBJ2-3, with D unresolved. Trimming stripped 5 bases from V and 9 bases from J, with 12 bases between. This CDR3 spans 12 amino acids. The germline gives CDR1 MNHEY, CDR2 SMNVEV (reference sequence). CDR3 bases: TGTGCCAGCAGTCCCATAGGAGACACGCAGTATTTT. This sequence encodes CASSPIGDTQYF.

This CDR3 is CASSTGDRAPHEQFF. For the CDR3, the DNA is TGTGCCAGCAGTACCGGGGACAGGGCCCCTCATGAGCAGTTCTTC. This chain joins TRBV6-5 and TRBJ2-1; 9 bases match TRBD1. Germline assignment: CDR1 MNHEY and CDR2 SVGAGI. V was clipped by 5 bases and J by 8 bases; unmatched bases: 10. The CDR3 loop spans 15 amino acids.